These 11 T cell receptor beta chains share one sample of origin, sequenced in a study of beta chain features in type 1 diabetes. Study-level findings and limits: Within each of all four CD4+ subsets, Type 1 diabetes patients had TCRB CDR3s that were moderately but significantly shorter.

Isolated RNA was reverse transcribed in full, so expressed TCRB transcripts were sequenced. Method: immunoSEQ multiplex PCR; TCRdb's copy keeps in-frame clones and lacks some. This sample has 330,000 or so clones, with around an eighth found just once. These receptors lack a known antigen. Sequencing used naive CD4+ T cells from blood. The receptors were gathered from a young woman with type 1 diabetes.

This clone was seen only a few times. The V call is TRBV28, the J call TRBJ2-5; 9 nucleotides line up with TRBD2. There are 16 residues in the CDR3. Germline-derived CDR1 and CDR2 are MDHEN and SYDVKM. J gave up 6 bases and V 6 bases, and 14 bases lay outside the gene matches. CDR3 DNA: TGTGCCAGCAGCTTAGGGTCGGCGGGAGGGCCGAAGACCCAGTACTTC. Amino acids: CASSLGSAGGPKTQYF. Based on the CDR3 plus reference TRBV28 and TRBJ2-5, the full variable domain is DVKVTQSSRYLVKRTGEKVFLECVQDMDHENMFWYRQDPGLGLRLIYFSYDVKMKEKGDIPEGYSVSREKKERFSLILESASTNQTSMYLCASSLGSAGGPKTQYFGPGTRLLVL.

This clone showed up just a few times. The chain is built from TRBV4-1 and TRBJ2-5; D is undetermined. This CDR3 has 15 amino acids. Germline values: CDR1 MGHRA, CDR2 YSYEKL. V was cut by 1 base and J by 1 base, with 10 bases left in between. CDR3 residues: CASSQGLVIQETQYF. Here the CDR3 DNA reads TGCGCCAGCAGCCAAGGATTAGTAATCCAAGAGACCCAGTACTTC.

The V call is TRBV15, the J call TRBJ2-7; 7 bases map to TRBD2. After removal of 1 base from V and 9 bases from J, the junction contained 18 bases not matched to a gene. This CDR3 is built from 17 residues. Germline CDR1 reads LNHNV; CDR2 reads YYDKDF (reference sequence). The CDR3 is CATSRVGGAGRGLGQYF. The CDR3 DNA reads as TGTGCCACCAGCAGAGTAGGTGGAGCGGGGAGGGGCCTTGGGCAGTACTTC.

Comments on this clone: Additional DNA sequences in this sample encode the identical CDR3. The gene calls are TRBV4-3 and TRBJ2-5; 10 nucleotides line up with TRBD1. The germline V gene encodes CDR1 LGHNA and CDR2 YSLEER. This CDR3 contains 14 residues. V lost 1 base and J lost 5; bases outside the gene matches: 1. CDR3 bases: TGCGCCAGCAGCCAAGGACAGGGGGCGGAGACCCAGTACTTC. It encodes CASSQGQGAETQYF.

This clone was detected a few times. The chain recombines TRBV25-1 with TRBJ2-7, with 13 bases matching TRBD2. Trimming at V came to 9 bases and at J to 5 bases, leaving 7 bases not matched to a gene. The CDR3 extends over 14 amino acids. The V gene's germline CDR1 is MGHDK and CDR2 SYGVNS. The DNA for the CDR3 is TGTGCCAGTACGGGACTAGCGGGATGGGACGAGCAGTACTTC. This translates into CASTGLAGWDEQYF.

The CDR3 sequence is CASSYSAGDSYEQYF. The CDR3, as DNA: TGTGCCAGCAGTTACTCGGCAGGGGACTCCTACGAGCAGTACTTC. This chain links TRBV6-6 with TRBJ2-7, with D perhaps TRBD1 (6 bases). The CDR3 totals 15 residues. Trimming cost V 0 bases and J 0 bases, with 9 bases left between them. From germline, CDR1 is MNHNY and CDR2 SVGAGI (reference sequence).

This clone occurred a few times. The chain combines TRBV18 with TRBJ1-1, with 9 nucleotides matching TRBD1. The CDR3 runs 18 residues. Germline CDR1 KGHSH, CDR2 LQKENI. The J segment lost 1 base and the V segment lost 3 bases, leaving 12 bases of the junction unmatched. In DNA form, the CDR3 reads TGTGCCAGCTCACCCCTAACCGGGACAGGGTACGGGAACACTGAAGCTTTCTTT. It yields the protein CASSPLTGTGYGNTEAFF.

In this sample, this clone turned up a few times. The J gene is TRBJ2-3, the V gene TRBV9, with 11 bases identical to TRBD2. This CDR3 region has 15 residues. Losses at the gene ends were 3 bases for V and 6 bases for J; bases not matched to a gene: 6. Germline assignment: CDR1 SGDLS and CDR2 YYNGEE. The CDR3 loop is CASSATSGMRDTQYF. The CDR3, as DNA: TGTGCCAGCAGCGCGACTAGCGGGATGAGGGATACGCAGTATTTT.

This clone was counted between two and nine times. The chain carries TRBV19 and TRBJ2-7; 9 bases map to TRBD2. There are 15 residues in the CDR3. V gave up 5 bases and J gave up 5 bases; unmatched junction bases: 10. Germline-derived CDR1 and CDR2 are LNHDA and SQIVND (reference sequence). CDR3 protein: CASSSVAGARHEQYF. DNA for the CDR3: TGTGCCAGTAGTTCCGTAGCGGGAGCAAGGCACGAGCAGTACTTC.

V is TRBV11-2 and J is TRBJ2-7; possible D gene TRBD1, 6 bases. Trimming left V 5 bases short and J 3 bases short, with 17 bases between. Looked up from germline, CDR1 is SGHAT and CDR2 is FQNNGV. This CDR3 is built from 15 residues. CDR3 residues: CASSPRQGGFYEQYF. The CDR3 region has the DNA TGTGCCAGCAGCCCAAGACAAGGGGGTTTCTACGAGCAGTACTTC.

This clone was observed a handful of times. J is TRBJ2-7 and V is TRBV7-2; tentative D call: TRBD1 (9 bases). Germline lookup yields CDR1 SGHTA and CDR2 FQGNSA. The CDR3 length is 18 residues. V lost 2 bases, J lost 4 bases, and 24 bases lay in between. CDR3 nucleotide sequence: TGTGCCAGCAGCTTACTAGGGACAGGGTACCCGGGGGGGTACGAGCAGTACTTC. Protein product: CASSLLGTGYPGGYEQYF.